These 22 T cell receptor beta chains were sequenced from one sample in a study of vaccination effects on CD4 cells after COVID-19. After expansion with viral peptide pools in the ViraFEST assay, antigen-specific CD4+ T cells were sequenced. Following culture for ten to eleven days, CD4+ T cells were isolated. PCR showed that the person got SARS-CoV-2 infection at some point between March and December 2020. Some clones are missing from TCRdb's copy, which holds only in-frame ones; the method was immunoSEQ multiplex PCR. The sample yields 55,000 to 90,000 clones, 60% to 75% seen once. Their antigens are not known. The sequencing used CD4+ T cells from PBMCs cultured with HIV peptides, collected before COVID-19 vaccination. Stated subset: HIV-1 Nef peptide pool negative control/reference culture. All receptors come from a human donor who had a prior SARS-CoV-2 infection.

The J gene is TRBJ2-3, the V gene TRBV5-5; 8 bases map to TRBD1. Germline loops: CDR1 SGHKS, CDR2 YYEKEE (reference sequence). J lost 1 base, V lost 4 bases, and 11 bases had no gene match. CDR3 length: 17 amino acids. CDR3 protein: CASSMLPPGQGTDTQYF. In DNA, the CDR3 is TGTGCCAGCAGCATGCTACCACCGGGACAGGGCACAGATACGCAGTATTTT.

CDR3 coding DNA: TGTGCCAGCAGCCAAAGGGGGACAGGGGACGGGGAGACCCAGTACTTC. It translates to CASSQRGTGDGETQYF. The chain has TRBV4-2 and TRBJ2-5; TRBD1 matches at 10 bases. V was clipped by 2 bases and J by 5 bases; unmatched bases: 8. The CDR3 is 16 amino acids. CDR1 is LGHNA and CDR2 is YNFKEQ in the germline V gene.

The chain employs TRBV6-5 and TRBJ2-1, with 7 bases lining up with TRBD1. V shed 6 bases and J 3 bases; nucleotides not matched to a gene: 8. This CDR3 is 15 amino acids long. Germline V gives CDR1 MNHEY, CDR2 SVGAGI. CDR3 region: CASSAENRGYNEQFF. The CDR3 DNA is TGTGCCAGCAGCGCGGAAAACAGGGGCTACAATGAGCAGTTCTTC.

The chain combines TRBV10-3 with TRBJ1-3, with D unresolved. Germline V gene lookup returns CDR1 ENHRY and CDR2 SYGVKD. V was pared by 3 bases and J by 8 bases, with 11 bases between. The CDR3 contains 13 residues. The CDR3 protein is CAISEQRDDTIYF. Here the CDR3 DNA reads TGTGCCATCAGTGAACAGAGAGACGACACCATATATTTT.

This sequence joins TRBV5-1 and TRBJ2-7; 7 bases are a match to TRBD1. With 0 bases clipped from V and 2 bases from J, the junction kept 5 bases outside the gene matches. Per germline, CDR1 SGHRS and CDR2 YFSETQ. The CDR3 runs to 15 residues. CDR3 in amino acids: CASSLDGDSTYEQYF. In nucleotides, the CDR3 is TGCGCCAGCAGCTTGGATGGGGACAGCACCTACGAGCAGTACTTC.

The chain combines TRBV12-5 with TRBJ1-1, with D maybe TRBD1 (5 bases). Germline V CDR1 and CDR2: LGHNT, FRNRAP. V shed 1 base and J shed 6 bases, with 12 bases lying between them. The length of the CDR3 is 14 residues. As DNA, the CDR3 is TGTGCTAGTGGTTTGGGACAGTTGACTGCTGAAGCTTTCTTT. Residues: CASGLGQLTAEAFF.

J is TRBJ2-1 and V is TRBV5-1; 10 bases map to TRBD2. The CDR3 runs to 17 residues. Germline CDR1 SGHRS, CDR2 YFSETQ. After removal of 0 bases from V and 3 bases from J, the junction contained 6 bases not matched to a gene. CDR3 sequence reads: CASSLVLAGGFYNEQFF. The CDR3 bases are TGCGCCAGCAGCTTGGTTTTAGCGGGGGGATTCTACAATGAGCAGTTCTTC.

The chain carries TRBV5-8 and TRBJ2-2; 8 bases are shared with TRBD2. Losses at the gene ends were 4 bases for V and 0 bases for J; bases not matched to a gene: 8. CDR3 length: 17 amino acids. Germline V gene sequence: CDR1 SGHTS, CDR2 YDEGEE. CDR3 DNA sequence: TGTGCCAGCAGCCGAAACTACGGGGGGGCGAACACCGGGGAGCTGTTTTTT. Its translation: CASSRNYGGANTGELFF.

The gene calls are TRBV5-6 and TRBJ1-2; D call uncertain. V was trimmed by 1 base and J by 4 bases, leaving 5 bases between them. The CDR3 loop spans 12 amino acids. The germline V gene has CDR1 SGHDT and CDR2 YYEEEE. The CDR3 loop is CASSLNSYGYTF. Here the CDR3 DNA reads TGTGCCAGCAGCTTGAACAGCTATGGCTACACCTTC.

This sequence joins TRBV15 and TRBJ2-1; 7 bases map to TRBD2. The CDR3 has 15 amino acids. Unmatched junction bases numbered 6, after V lost 0 bases and J lost 7 bases. Germline CDR1 LNHNV, CDR2 YYDKDF (reference sequence). CDR3 protein: CATSRDRDSGNEQFF. CDR3 DNA: TGTGCCACCAGCAGAGATCGGGATAGCGGGAATGAGCAGTTCTTC.

This clone was observed a handful of times. The rearrangement uses TRBV19 and TRBJ1-2; possibly TRBD1 for D (5 bases). Deletions cut 9 bases from V and 1 base from J, with 12 bases between. The CDR3 loop spans 13 amino acids. Per the germline V gene, CDR1 is LNHDA and CDR2 is SQIVND (reference sequence). The CDR3 loop is CASRGTDNYGYTF. The CDR3 DNA follows: TGTGCCAGCCGGGGGACGGATAACTATGGCTACACCTTC.

The CDR3 spells CASSPVVTRNTDTQYF. Here the CDR3 DNA reads TGTGCCAGCAGCCCCGTCGTTACGCGGAACACAGATACGCAGTATTTT. The chain is built from TRBV7-8 and TRBJ2-3, with no clear D. The CDR3 has 16 residues. The germline V and J ends were trimmed by 5 bases and 2 bases, with 17 bases remaining between them. Germline V gene data show CDR1 as SGHVS and CDR2 as FQNEAQ.

J is TRBJ1-4 and V is TRBV5-1, with 9 bases that match TRBD1. The CDR3 is made up of 17 amino acids. The V gene end was trimmed by 5 bases and the J gene end by 7 bases; junction bases not matched to a gene: 15. Germline V CDR1 and CDR2: SGHRS, YFSETQ. CDR3 amino acids: CASRHNPGQGSLEKLFF. In DNA, the CDR3 is TGCGCCAGCAGACATAACCCGGGACAGGGAAGTCTTGAAAAACTGTTTTTT.

This clone was observed a few times. V usage is TRBV3-1 (or the pseudogene TRBV3-2) and J usage is TRBJ2-7, with 10 bases identical to TRBD1. CDR3 size: 15 residues. The germline V gene has CDR1 LGHDT and CDR2 YNNKEL (reference sequence). Germline trimming cut 1 base from V and 2 bases from J; bases unmatched to any gene: 2. The CDR3 here is CASSQVGTGAYEQYF. In DNA form, the CDR3 reads TGTGCCAGCAGCCAAGTCGGGACAGGGGCCTACGAGCAGTACTTC.

The V gene is TRBV29-1, the J gene TRBJ2-5; the match to TRBD1 covers 11 bases. This CDR3 spans 16 amino acids. V lost 4 bases to trimming and J lost 5 bases; unmatched junction nucleotides: 12. In germline, CDR1 is SQVTM, CDR2 ANQGSEA. CDR3 loop: CSVVVGTGGFEETQYF. Here the CDR3 DNA reads TGCAGCGTTGTAGTCGGGACAGGGGGTTTTGAGGAGACCCAGTACTTC.

The chain has TRBV11-3 and TRBJ1-1, with D perhaps TRBD1 (6 bases). Germline loops: CDR1 SGHNT, CDR2 YENEEA. The germline V and J ends were trimmed by 8 bases and 0 bases, with 19 bases remaining between them. CDR3 size: 16 residues. The CDR3 spells CASRPGGGRLNTEAFF. The CDR3 DNA follows: TGTGCCAGCCGACCGGGGGGGGGCAGGCTGAACACTGAAGCTTTCTTT.

The V call is TRBV11-2, the J call TRBJ1-2, with D possibly matching TRBD1 (5 bases). V was pared by 5 bases and J by 4 bases, with 11 bases between. The V gene's germline CDR1 is SGHAT and CDR2 FQNNGV. The CDR3 has 13 amino acids. The CDR3 sequence is CASSTGPIYGYTF. The CDR3 nucleotides read TGTGCCAGCAGCACGGGACCGATCTATGGCTACACCTTC.

V gene TRBV5-1 combines with J gene TRBJ2-7, with 10 bases lining up with TRBD2. Per the germline V gene, CDR1 is SGHRS and CDR2 is YFSETQ. V shed 2 bases and J 2 bases; nucleotides not matched to a gene: 4. This CDR3 has 15 residues. The CDR3 is CASSLESGGAYEQYF. The CDR3 region has the DNA TGCGCCAGCAGCTTAGAGAGCGGGGGGGCCTACGAGCAGTACTTC.

This rearrangement joins TRBV19 to TRBJ1-2; no clear D gene. V lost 7 bases to trimming and J lost 7 bases, with 19 bases between them. Germline loops: CDR1 LNHDA, CDR2 SQIVND (reference sequence). The CDR3 loop spans 14 amino acids. The CDR3 DNA reads TGTGCCAGTACCCCCACGTTAGGGCTGAGTGGCTACACCTTC. Translating it yields CASTPTLGLSGYTF.

The chain couples TRBV30 to TRBJ2-3; 8 nucleotides agree with TRBD1. Germline V gene data show CDR1 as GTSNPN and CDR2 as SVGIG (reference sequence). The trim removed 3 bases at V and 5 bases at J, leaving 10 bases unmatched. The CDR3 is 15 amino acids. Written as DNA, the CDR3 is TGTGCCTGGAGCGCCCTAGGACAGGGTAAAGATACGCAGTATTTT. Its translation is CAWSALGQGKDTQYF.

This clone came up once. The gene calls are TRBV19 and TRBJ1-2; D call uncertain. The germline V and J ends were trimmed by 4 bases and 8 bases, with 17 bases remaining between them. CDR1 and CDR2 from the germline V gene are LNHDA and SQIVND (reference sequence). The CDR3 sequence is 14 residues long. The CDR3 DNA reads as TGTGCCAGTAGTACCAGACGGCAGTTGGGCGGCTACACCTTC. It translates to CASSTRRQLGGYTF.

This clone was seen only a few times. This chain joins TRBV2 and TRBJ1-5, with D hard to call. Deletions cut 7 bases from V and 2 bases from J, with 12 bases between. The germline V gene has CDR1 SNHLY and CDR2 FYNNEI. The CDR3 is made up of 14 amino acids. CDR3 sequence: CASTPGRGNQPQHF. The DNA for the CDR3 is TGTGCCAGCACTCCCGGACGAGGCAATCAGCCCCAGCATTTT.